One and the same sample provided the 29 T cell receptor beta chains below, sequenced in a study of blood T cell repertoires in COVID-19. Clones were read by immunoSEQ multiplex PCR, and TCRdb kept only the in-frame ones, dropping some. The repertoire includes roughly 80,000 clones, under 80% of them detected once, and roughly 15% sits in the top ten. Sequencing input: peripheral blood. These TCRs come from a human donor in a cohort sampled during active COVID-19.

This chain joins TRBV19 and TRBJ1-1, with 11 bases aligning to TRBD1. The CDR3 is made up of 16 amino acids. The germline gives CDR1 LNHDA, CDR2 SQIVND (reference sequence). J gave up 5 bases and V 1 base, and 6 bases lay outside the gene matches. CDR3: CASSIGGQGAWTEAFF. DNA of the CDR3: TGTGCCAGTAGTATAGGCGGACAGGGGGCATGGACTGAAGCTTTCTTT.

V gene TRBV9 combines with J gene TRBJ2-2, with 11 bases fitting TRBD2. This CDR3 region has 20 residues. V trimming: 3 bases; J trimming: 1 base; junction bases outside the gene matches: 14. The germline V gene encodes CDR1 SGDLS and CDR2 YYNGEE. The DNA for the CDR3 is TGTGCCAGCAGCGGATTGACTAGCGGGAAAATCCTACTGAACACCGGGGAGCTGTTTTTT. This encodes CASSGLTSGKILLNTGELFF.

The chain is built from TRBV5-4 and TRBJ2-7, with D perhaps matching TRBD2 (7 bases). Germline-derived CDR1 and CDR2 are SGHNT and YYREEE (reference sequence). V was trimmed by 3 bases and J by 4 bases, leaving 14 bases between them. The CDR3 sequence is 14 residues long. The CDR3 coding sequence is TGTGCCAGCAGCTGGGAGGGGGACCAGTACGAGCAGTACGTC. Residues: CASSWEGDQYEQYV.

This chain joins TRBV2 and TRBJ2-1; 14 bases match TRBD2. CDR1 and CDR2 (germline): SNHLY, FYNNEI. Germline trimming cut 8 bases from V and 7 bases from J; bases unmatched to any gene: 10. The CDR3 totals 16 residues. The CDR3 bases are TGTGCCAGCCGCTTGGGACTAGCGGGAGTCAAAAATGAGCAGTTCTTC. It encodes CASRLGLAGVKNEQFF.

V and J are TRBV19 and TRBJ2-2; D perhaps matches TRBD2 (5 bases). The V and J ends lost 3 bases and 5 bases respectively, with 19 bases between them. The CDR3 is 17 amino acids. Germline assignment: CDR1 LNHDA and CDR2 SQIVND (reference sequence). The CDR3 nucleotides are TGTGCCAGTAGTATTGGGTCCGGGAAAGGATGGACCGGGGAGCTGTTTTTT. Protein product: CASSIGSGKGWTGELFF.

The chain uses TRBV12-5 and TRBJ1-5, with D possibly being TRBD1 (6 bases). The CDR3 totals 15 residues. Germline V lookup: CDR1 LGHNT, CDR2 FRNRAP. Trimming pared 5 bases from V and 4 bases from J, leaving 15 bases between. CDR3 region: CASGLGAGNNQPQHF. For the CDR3, the DNA is TGTGCTAGTGGTCTGGGGGCAGGGAATAATCAGCCCCAGCATTTT.

V and J are TRBV30 and TRBJ1-1, with 7 bases identical to TRBD1. The CDR3 has 14 amino acids. The V and J ends lost 1 base and 10 bases, in that order; junction bases with no gene match: 12. In germline, CDR1 is GTSNPN, CDR2 SVGIG (reference sequence). The CDR3 DNA sequence: TGTGCCTGGAGTGCCCCTGAGACAGGGCGTGGAGCTTTCTTT. Its protein product is CAWSAPETGRGAFF.

The rearrangement joins TRBV7-3 to TRBJ2-3, with 9 bases fitting TRBD2. Unmatched junction bases numbered 8, after V lost 5 bases and J lost 2 bases. There are 16 residues in the CDR3. Germline assignment: CDR1 SGHTA and CDR2 FQGTGA. The DNA of the CDR3 is TGTGCCAGCAGCCTGAGCGGGGGGCCTAACACAGATACGCAGTATTTT. It specifies CASSLSGGPNTDTQYF.

The rearrangement joins TRBV19 to TRBJ2-3, with 12 bases aligning to TRBD1. The V gene's germline CDR1 is LNHDA and CDR2 SQIVND (reference sequence). The V segment lost 4 bases and the J segment 5 bases; nucleotides outside the gene matches: 4. CDR3 size: 15 residues. The CDR3 nucleotides are TGTGCCAGTAGTAGCGGGACAGGGGGCAGAGATACGCAGTATTTT. Translated: CASSSGTGGRDTQYF.

The V call is TRBV9, the J call TRBJ1-2; TRBD1 aligns across 9 bases. Germline assignment: CDR1 SGDLS and CDR2 YYNGEE. The CDR3 covers 18 residues. V lost 0 bases and J lost 4; bases outside the gene matches: 13. CDR3 sequence: CASSVGGQGGPRGYGYTF. The CDR3 coding sequence is TGTGCCAGCAGCGTAGGGGGACAGGGAGGACCTCGAGGCTATGGCTACACCTTC.

The chain uses TRBV5-1 and TRBJ1-2; 9 bases are shared with TRBD1. V lost 0 bases to trimming and J lost 6 bases; unmatched junction nucleotides: 3. The V gene's germline CDR1 is SGHRS and CDR2 YFSETQ. The CDR3 sequence is 14 residues long. Written as DNA, the CDR3 is TGCGCCAGCAGCTTGGCCCGGGACAGGGATGGCTACACCTTC. It is translated as CASSLARDRDGYTF.

The chain recombines TRBV6-6 with TRBJ2-2, with a weak D call TRBD1 (6 bases). The V and J ends lost 5 bases and 5 bases respectively, with 12 bases between them. Germline loops: CDR1 MNHNY, CDR2 SVGAGI (reference sequence). The CDR3 covers 14 residues. This CDR3 is CASSQPQGTGELFF. DNA of the CDR3: TGTGCCAGCAGTCAACCTCAGGGGACCGGGGAGCTGTTTTTT.

In this sample, this clone turned up once. The chain couples TRBV18 to TRBJ1-1; tentatively, D is TRBD1 (6 bases). Between the trimmed V and J ends, which lost 3 bases and 11 bases, there was a span of 22 bases. This CDR3 has 15 residues. From germline, CDR1 is KGHSH and CDR2 LQKENI. CDR3 in amino acids: CASSPSLRAGVEAFF. As DNA, the CDR3 is TGTGCCAGCTCACCGAGTTTGAGGGCAGGGGTCGAGGCTTTCTTT.

CDR3: CASSDPGLMALPTDTQYF. CDR3 DNA: TGTGCCAGCAGTGACCCGGGACTAATGGCCCTCCCCACAGATACGCAGTATTTT. The rearrangement links TRBV6-1 to TRBJ2-3; 7 bases fit TRBD2. Germline V gives CDR1 MNHNS, CDR2 SASEGT. CDR3 length equals 18 residues. The trim removed 3 bases at V and 2 bases at J, leaving 14 bases unmatched.

The V call is TRBV19, the J call TRBJ1-1; D is perhaps TRBD1 (6 bases). Deletions cut 1 base from V and 2 bases from J, with 14 bases between. Germline CDR1 is LNHDA and CDR2 is SQIVND (reference sequence). CDR3 size: 16 residues. The CDR3 loop reads CASSIASGAFNTEAFF. The DNA of the CDR3 is TGTGCCAGTAGTATAGCTTCAGGGGCCTTCAACACTGAAGCTTTCTTT.

The V and J genes are TRBV10-1 and TRBJ2-7; tentative D call: TRBD1 (6 bases). Germline-derived CDR1 and CDR2 are WNHNN and SYGVQD (reference sequence). Trimming left V 3 bases short and J 5 bases short, with 20 bases between. The CDR3 sequence is 16 residues long. CDR3 in amino acids: CASSDCPEDSTHEQYV. DNA of the CDR3: TGCGCCAGCAGTGACTGTCCGGAGGACAGCACACACGAGCAGTACGTC.

CDR3 coding DNA: TGCGCCAGCAGATACCGGGACAGGAACTCCTACGAGCAGTACTTC. Its translation is CASRYRDRNSYEQYF. The V gene is TRBV5-1, the J gene TRBJ2-7, with TRBD1 matching over 8 bases. The V gene's germline CDR1 is SGHRS and CDR2 YFSETQ. The CDR3 contains 15 residues. The trim removed 5 bases at V and 0 bases at J, leaving 7 bases unmatched.

CDR3 DNA sequence: TGTGCCACCAGTGCAGCGGGGGCTGCCACAGATACGCAGTATTTT. It encodes CATSAAGAATDTQYF. The gene calls are TRBV24-1 and TRBJ2-3; 8 positions agree with TRBD2. The CDR3 runs to 15 residues. J lost 2 bases, V lost 5 bases, and 5 bases had no gene match. The germline V gene encodes CDR1 KGHDR and CDR2 SFDVKD.

The chain couples TRBV7-9 to TRBJ2-3, with no clear D. The CDR3 extends over 14 amino acids. The V end lost 4 bases, the J end lost 3 bases, and 11 bases lay between the germline ends. Germline assignment: CDR1 SEHNR and CDR2 FQNEAQ (reference sequence). As DNA, the CDR3 is TGTGCCAGCAGCTCCCTCCAGGAAACAGATACGCAGTATTTT. Amino acids: CASSSLQETDTQYF. Based on the CDR3 plus reference TRBV7-9 and TRBJ2-3, the full variable domain is DTGVSQNPRHKITKRGQNVTFRCDPISEHNRLYWYRQTLGQGPEFLTYFQNEAQLEKSRLLSDRFSAERPKGSFSTLEIQRTEQGDSAMYLCASSSLQETDTQYFGPGTRLTVL.

The chain employs TRBV6-6 and TRBJ1-6; the D gene is possibly TRBD1 (6 bases). Trimming took 6 bases from V and 8 from J, leaving 14 bases between them. From germline, CDR1 is MNHNY and CDR2 SVGAGI (reference sequence). The CDR3 totals 14 residues. The CDR3 sequence: CASSLTGNDSPLHF. CDR3 DNA: TGTGCCAGCAGCCTTACAGGGAACGATTCACCCCTCCACTTT.

This rearrangement joins TRBV6-5 to TRBJ1-1; possibly TRBD1 for D (6 bases). With 0 bases removed from V and 3 bases from J, the gap between germline ends came to 8 bases. CDR1 is MNHEY, CDR2 SVGAGI, per germline. The CDR3 consists of 14 residues. The CDR3 region is CASSYSAGDTEAFF. As DNA, the CDR3 is TGTGCCAGCAGTTACTCGGCAGGGGACACTGAAGCTTTCTTT.

The V call is TRBV29-1, the J call TRBJ2-7; maybe TRBD1 (5 bases). Germline-derived CDR1 and CDR2 are SQVTM and ANQGSEA. CDR3 size: 14 residues. V was shortened by 7 bases and J by 3 bases, with 19 bases between the two germline ends. CDR3 sequence: CSASREGVHYEQYF. The DNA of the CDR3 is TGCAGCGCCTCCAGGGAAGGGGTTCACTACGAGCAGTACTTC.

The chain has TRBV3-1 (or the pseudogene TRBV3-2) and TRBJ2-7, with D tentatively TRBD2 (6 bases). The V gene lost 3 bases and the J gene lost 7 bases, with 22 bases spanning the gap. This CDR3 spans 16 amino acids. From germline, CDR1 is LGHDT and CDR2 YNNKEL (reference sequence). DNA of the CDR3: TGTGCCAGCAGCCACCCCGGCGGACTACCTCTGGGGGAGCAGTACTTC. Translation: CASSHPGGLPLGEQYF.

The chain couples TRBV9 to TRBJ2-1, with D hard to call. The length of the CDR3 is 12 residues. Germline lookup yields CDR1 SGDLS and CDR2 YYNGEE. V dropped 2 bases and J dropped 7 bases, with 7 bases sitting between them. CDR3 amino acids: CASSVTTNEQFF. CDR3 coding DNA: TGTGCCAGCAGCGTGACAACAAATGAGCAGTTCTTC.

The J gene is TRBJ1-5, the V gene TRBV10-2, with D possibly TRBD1 on 6 matching bases. The ends were cut back, 3 bases at V and 3 bases at J, with 12 bases in the middle. Per the germline V gene, CDR1 is WSHSY and CDR2 is SAAADI. CDR3 size: 15 residues. CDR3 sequence: CASSDLQGLNQPQHF. The CDR3, as DNA: TGCGCCAGCAGTGATCTCCAGGGGCTCAATCAGCCCCAGCATTTT.

V usage is TRBV19 and J usage is TRBJ1-2; TRBD1 agrees at 7 bases. J lost 8 bases, V lost 1 base, and 4 bases had no gene match. The CDR3 extends over 13 amino acids. Germline CDR1 is LNHDA and CDR2 is SQIVND (reference sequence). CDR3 protein: CASSIGQGVGYTF. The CDR3 bases are TGTGCCAGTAGTATAGGACAGGGCGTAGGCTACACCTTC.

This clone was recorded once. This sequence joins TRBV19 and TRBJ1-2; no firm D call. The CDR3 loop spans 15 amino acids. The germline V gene encodes CDR1 LNHDA and CDR2 SQIVND (reference sequence). Between the trimmed V and J ends, which lost 5 bases and 0 bases, there was a span of 13 bases. The CDR3 DNA reads as TGTGCCAGTAGTTTCTTTGCCAGTCCTAACTATGGCTACACCTTC. Translation: CASSFFASPNYGYTF.

The V gene is TRBV19, the J gene TRBJ1-2, with no clear D. V lost 3 bases and J 9 bases, leaving 8 bases between the germline ends. Germline V gene data show CDR1 as LNHDA and CDR2 as SQIVND (reference sequence). This CDR3 spans 11 amino acids. The CDR3 DNA follows: TGTGCCAGTAGTATTGGCCCGCGCTACACCTTC. It translates to CASSIGPRYTF.

J is TRBJ2-2 and V is TRBV5-1; possibly TRBD2 for D (5 bases). The CDR3 sequence is 12 residues long. The germline CDR1 and CDR2 sequences are SGHRS and YFSETQ. Trimming stripped 4 bases from V and 8 bases from J, with 9 bases between. The CDR3 nucleotides read TGCGCCAGCAGCCCACCGGGGGGGGAGCTGTTTTTT. Translated: CASSPPGGELFF. The full variable domain, rest sourced from reference TRBV5-1 and TRBJ2-2, is KAGVTQTPRYLIKTRGQQVTLSCSPISGHRSVSWYQQTPGQGLQFLFEYFSETQRNKGNFPGRFSGRQFSNSRSEMNVSTLELGDSALYLCASSPPGGELFFGEGSRLTVL.